This T cell receptor (beta chain) was profiled in a study of blood T cell repertoires in COVID-19 (dated by TCRdb to 2018 to 2021). As for the study more broadly: Samples covering the acute and convalescent phases of COVID-19 were provided by collaborators in the United States, Italy and Spain. Samples came from the ongoing ImmuneRACE study (first 160 participants) plus 1,254 subjects from 6 global collaborators. A de-identified subject ID, COVID-19 status, age in years and sex were almost always included in the sample metadata. HLA class I and class II types, where available, came from metadata supplied by the sample provider rather than from assay-based typing. The repertoires were made available in a free public database intended to serve as a resource for research on the immune response to SARS-CoV-2. The dataset comprised deeply sampled blood TCRbeta repertoires from subjects exposed to, actively infected with, or recovered from COVID-19. The prospective study material was composed of cDNA or gDNA derived from T cells, B-cell-depleted T cells, or PBMCs.

Here is what the overall study found, with its caveats: How much clinical and demographic metadata was included differed by source and by participant, and the metadata was provided uncurated.

TCRbeta CDR3 regions were amplified from genomic DNA by means of the immunoSEQ Assay, a bias-controlled multiplex PCR. Concerning the study's data processing: Within the assay, amplification of reference gene primers was used to estimate how many nucleated cells each sample contained. To quantify the absolute abundance of each unique TCRbeta CDR3 rearrangement, sequence reads were collapsed and filtered. Productive Simpson clonality was computed per sample as the square root of Simpson's diversity index over productive rearrangements. TCRdb limited this immuneACCESS table to in-frame rearrangements with V and J called. A share of clones is missing; checked studies link under half to unresolved V genes, and the rest is unexplained. V and J calls and clone size follow that table, whereas D and trimming were derived from the DNA. The sample records about 480,000 clones, around 88% of which are singletons. The ten biggest clones cover 4% to 4.5% of the sample.

As to this clone: Its antigen is unknown. Per-base quality was not reported, and no clone a single base away is much larger than it.

Whole blood was collected in K2EDTA tubes by collaborating institutions according to the institutions' own protocols. Collaborator samples were shipped for TCRbeta analysis as frozen whole blood, isolated PBMCs, or DNA extracted from either sample type. This sequence was found in a woman in her 30s with acute or convalescent COVID-19. The sample was peripheral blood.

The CDR3 has the sequence CASSALRRDYYNEQFF. DNA sequence: TGTGCCAGCAGTGCCCTAAGACGGGACTACTACAATGAGCAGTTCTTC. Rearrangement joined TRBV6-1 to TRBJ2-1, and 7 junction bases match TRBD2. Trimming accounts for 4 bases at V and 3 bases at J, while the number of junction bases matched to no gene is 9. Per the germline V gene, MNHNS is the CDR1 and SASEGT is the CDR2. The CDR3 measures 16 amino acids from cysteine to phenylalanine. Left in the record is the CDR3 DNA by itself, 48 bases read in frame from the first base.